The 5 T cell receptor beta chains in this list originate from one sample, sequenced in a study of neurological immune-mediated disorders. The time point is: longitudinal time-point 1 (baseline). TCRdb passed the 5' RACE reads through MiXCR, listing each CDR3 protein once. The repertoire has tens of thousands of distinct CDR3 sequences, roughly a tenth of them found once; the top ten carry 6.5% to 8%. Sequencing input: PBMCs. All receptors derive from a male donor with HTLV-1-associated myelopathy (HAM/TSP).

For this clonotype: A much bigger clone sits one base away, suggesting this may be a read error. The rearrangement joins TRBV4-2 to TRBJ2-7, with D maybe TRBD1 (5 bases). V lost 1 base and J 3 bases, leaving 13 bases between the germline ends. Germline values: CDR1 LGHNA, CDR2 YNFKEQ. This CDR3 region has 15 residues. The CDR3 is CASSQGPGIIYEQYF. The CDR3 coding sequence is TGTGCCAGCAGCCAAGGCCCAGGGATCATCTACGAGCAGTACTTC.

The chain couples TRBV6-5 to TRBJ2-1; 12 positions match TRBD2. CDR3 length: 14 residues. J lost 11 bases, V lost 5 bases, and 7 bases had no gene match. The germline gives CDR1 MNHEY, CDR2 SVGAGI. CDR3 sequence reads: CASSRGLAGNKQFF. CDR3 DNA: TGTGCCAGCAGTCGTGGACTAGCGGGGAATAAGCAGTTCTTC.

This clonotype has a count of ten or more. This chain uses TRBV27 with TRBJ1-6, with a weak D call TRBD1 (6 bases). V lost 2 bases, J lost 14 bases, and 19 bases lay in between. The CDR3 has 15 amino acids. Germline CDR1 and CDR2: MNHEY and SMNVEV (reference sequence). This chain's CDR3 is CASSLRRDILITLHF. DNA of the CDR3: TGTGCCAGCAGTTTACGCCGGGACATCCTAATCACCCTCCACTTT.

In this sample, this clonotype turned up many times. This rearrangement joins TRBV9 to TRBJ1-5, with D possibly TRBD1 on 5 matching bases. The ends were cut back, 0 bases at V and 6 bases at J, with 13 bases in the middle. Germline CDR1 reads SGDLS; CDR2 reads YYNGEE. CDR3 size: 15 residues. DNA for the CDR3: TGTGCCAGCAGCGTAGGAGCCTCGGGGGTTCAGCCCCAGCATTTT. It specifies CASSVGASGVQPQHF.

The sample holds many counts of this clonotype. V gene TRBV12-3 or TRBV12-4 combines with J gene TRBJ1-2, with 10 bases identical to TRBD1. The CDR3 has 16 amino acids. Trimming took 5 bases from V and 7 from J; bases not matched to a gene: 13. The CDR3 DNA reads as TGTGCCAGCAGTCTAACCGGGACAGGGGCATTGGGTGGCTACACCTTC. Protein sequence: CASSLTGTGALGGYTF.